This T cell receptor beta chain was identified in a study of blood T cell repertoires in COVID-19. On the study more broadly: Material from acute and convalescent COVID-19 was sourced from the United States, Italy and Spain. The analysed material was cDNA or gDNA that came from T cells, B-cell-depleted T cells, or PBMCs.

As originally analysed: Quantification of nucleated cells was approximated via reference gene primer amplification. The repertoire was sequenced with immunoSEQ multiplex PCR; TCRdb's copy has only in-frame clones and lacks some. The D gene and trimming were derived from the DNA, and the V and J assignments and clone size from that table. Here the sample spans about 90,000 clones, approximately 80% being singletons. V dropped 2 bases and J dropped 1 base, with 5 bases sitting between them. Germline CDR1 reads SGHNT; CDR2 reads YENEEA. This CDR3 is built from 14 residues. This chain uses TRBV11-3 with TRBJ2-2; no definite D call. This receptor was taken from a man between 65 and 85 years old with acute or convalescent COVID-19. Sequencing was done on a sample of peripheral blood. This chain's CDR3 is CASSLLLNTGELFF. In nucleotides, the CDR3 is TGTGCCAGCAGCTTACTTTTGAACACCGGGGAGCTGTTTTTT.